Presented here are 21 T cell receptor beta chains from one specimen sequenced in a study of T-cell memory formation after mild COVID-19. TCRdb fed the 5' RACE reads into MiXCR, producing one record per CDR3 protein. The sample contains 500,000 to 650,000 distinct CDR3 sequences, roughly 20% of which appear only once. Sequencing was carried out using PBMCs or a T cell subset sorted from them (not recorded which). All receptors derive from an adult woman who had mild COVID-19 (a few samples of this study predate the infection). Cell type and time point are not known.

The V gene is TRBV14, the J gene TRBJ1-1; unclear D gene. V lost 1 base to trimming and J lost 1 base, with 4 bases between them. Looked up from germline, CDR1 is SGHDN and CDR2 is FVKESK. The CDR3 covers 13 residues. CDR3 coding DNA: TGTGCCAGCAGCCAAGTAGAGAACACTGAAGCTTTCTTT. Amino acids: CASSQVENTEAFF.

This chain connects TRBV15 to TRBJ2-7; weak D call: TRBD1 (6 bases). The CDR3 totals 16 residues. With 1 base removed from V and 2 bases from J, the gap between germline ends came to 15 bases. The germline gives CDR1 LNHNV, CDR2 YYDKDF (reference sequence). CDR3 sequence: CATSRGRDTRPYEQYF. CDR3 coding DNA: TGTGCCACCAGCAGAGGCCGGGACACTCGACCCTACGAGCAGTACTTC.

This clonotype was seen more than once but under ten times. J is TRBJ1-6 and V is TRBV11-2; no clear D gene. This CDR3 has 12 residues. CDR1 SGHAT and CDR2 FQNNGV come from the germline V gene. The V and J ends lost 2 bases and 8 bases respectively, with 4 bases between them. The CDR3 DNA reads as TGTGCCAGCAGCTTATGGGATTCACCCCTCCACTTT. It specifies CASSLWDSPLHF.

This clonotype came up a few times. This rearrangement joins TRBV7-2 to TRBJ2-7; no reliable D call. V was shortened by 1 base and J by 6 bases, with 10 bases between the two germline ends. Germline-derived CDR1 and CDR2 are SGHTA and FQGNSA. This CDR3 is built from 13 residues. CDR3 region: CASSLDVPSEQYF. CDR3 DNA: TGTGCCAGCAGCTTAGATGTCCCTTCCGAGCAGTACTTC.

V is TRBV4-2 and J is TRBJ2-7; 10 bases match TRBD2. This CDR3 region has 14 residues. CDR1 and CDR2 (germline): LGHNA, YNFKEQ. After removal of 3 bases from V and 7 bases from J, the junction contained 6 bases not matched to a gene. Written as DNA, the CDR3 is TGTGCCAGCAGCCAGCTAGCGGGAGTGGAAGAGCAGTACTTC. Translation: CASSQLAGVEEQYF.

The genes are TRBV5-6 and TRBJ1-4, with 7 nucleotides matching TRBD1. From germline, CDR1 is SGHDT and CDR2 YYEEEE. V lost 3 bases and J lost 8; bases outside the gene matches: 10. The CDR3 spans 15 residues. The CDR3 DNA follows: TGTGCCAGCAGCTCCCAACAGGGGCTGTGGGAAAAACTGTTTTTT. It codes for CASSSQQGLWEKLFF.

V is TRBV19 and J is TRBJ1-2; D gene ambiguous. The CDR3 has 13 amino acids. V was cut by 6 bases and J by 5 bases, with 13 bases left in between. Germline V gene data show CDR1 as LNHDA and CDR2 as SQIVND (reference sequence). Here the CDR3 reads CASSSGSWYGYTF. The CDR3 DNA reads as TGTGCCAGTAGCTCGGGCAGCTGGTATGGCTACACCTTC.

This clonotype was recorded at least ten times. The CDR3 sequence is CASSSTGSLSYEQYF. As DNA, the CDR3 is TGTGCCAGCAGCTCCACAGGCTCACTCTCCTACGAGCAGTACTTC. This chain uses TRBV5-4 with TRBJ2-7; tentative D call: TRBD1 (5 bases). Per germline, CDR1 SGHNT and CDR2 YYREEE (reference sequence). The CDR3 runs to 15 residues. Trimming removed 3 bases at V and 0 bases at J, with 13 bases between.

The rearrangement uses TRBV3-1 and TRBJ2-2; either TRBD1 or TRBD2 may fit D (6 bases each). V was pared by 5 bases and J by 5 bases, with 18 bases between. Germline CDR1 LGHDT, CDR2 YNNKEL (reference sequence). CDR3 length: 16 residues. In DNA, the CDR3 is TGTGCCAGCAGCTCGGGAATGGGGGGCTCAACCGGGGAGCTGTTTTTT. Protein: CASSSGMGGSTGELFF.

On this clonotype itself: A much larger clonotype is one base distant, so this may be a read error. The chain has TRBV7-9 and TRBJ1-5, with D hard to call. The V and J ends lost 8 bases and 5 bases respectively, with 1 base between them. This CDR3 comprises 9 residues. Germline CDR1 SEHNR, CDR2 FQNEAQ (reference sequence). CDR3 DNA sequence: TGTGCCAGCCATCAGCCCCAGCATTTT. Translation: CASHQPQHF.

This clonotype was picked up a small number of times. The CDR3 loop reads CASSPRGPLAKNIQYF. The CDR3 bases are TGTGCCAGCAGCCCCAGGGGGCCCCTAGCCAAAAACATTCAGTACTTC. The chain is built from TRBV27 and TRBJ2-4; TRBD1 agrees at 8 bases. The germline gives CDR1 MNHEY, CDR2 SMNVEV (reference sequence). CDR3 size: 16 residues. J gave up 0 bases and V 6 bases, and 7 bases lay outside the gene matches.

This clonotype has more than one count but fewer than ten. V is TRBV7-9 and J is TRBJ2-6; 8 nucleotides line up with TRBD1. The V gene's germline CDR1 is SEHNR and CDR2 FQNEAQ (reference sequence). Losses at the gene ends were 0 bases for V and 1 base for J; bases not matched to a gene: 14. The CDR3 is 21 residues long. The CDR3 coding sequence is TGTGCCAGCAGCTTAGCGAGGACAGGGCCCTTAACCGGTTCTGGGGCCAACGTCCTGACTTTC. This gives the protein CASSLARTGPLTGSGANVLTF.

This clonotype appeared a few times. J is TRBJ2-3 and V is TRBV12-3 or TRBV12-4, with 8 bases matching TRBD1. This CDR3 contains 15 residues. Trimming cost V 6 bases and J 5 bases; bases outside gene matches: 10. The CDR3 region is CASRSGQGNLDTQYF. The CDR3 coding sequence is TGTGCCAGCAGATCCGGACAGGGCAACCTAGATACGCAGTATTTT.

The chain joins TRBV20-1 to TRBJ1-2, with D unclear. The CDR3 consists of 14 residues. V was pared by 3 bases and J by 0 bases, with 11 bases between. Germline V gives CDR1 DFQATT, CDR2 SNEGSKA (reference sequence). The CDR3 DNA follows: TGCAGTGCTAGCTCAGCCAGTACTAACTATGGCTACACCTTC. Translating gives CSASSASTNYGYTF.

The chain uses TRBV5-1 and TRBJ2-6; D remains ambiguous. CDR3 length: 15 residues. Germline V CDR1 and CDR2: SGHRS, YFSETQ. V gave up 3 bases and J gave up 0 bases, with 7 bases separating them. CDR3 coding DNA: TGCGCCAGCAGCTCGGGTCGCTCTGGGGCCAACGTCCTGACTTTC. This gives the protein CASSSGRSGANVLTF.

The rearrangement uses TRBV10-3 and TRBJ2-2; possible D gene TRBD1, 6 bases. The CDR3 has 13 residues. Germline values: CDR1 ENHRY, CDR2 SYGVKD. Trimming left V 8 bases short and J 4 bases short, with 11 bases between. Written as DNA, the CDR3 is TGTGCCATCGGACAGCTAGGCACCGGGGAGCTGTTTTTT. Its protein is CAIGQLGTGELFF.

There are many counts of this clonotype. The V and J genes are TRBV5-1 and TRBJ2-3; D is uncertain. CDR3 size: 13 residues. Between the trimmed V and J ends, which lost 0 bases and 4 bases, there was a span of 6 bases. Germline V CDR1 and CDR2: SGHRS, YFSETQ. CDR3 nucleotide sequence: TGCGCCAGCAGCTTGGCTAACCCAGATACGCAGTATTTT. It yields the protein CASSLANPDTQYF.

The genes are TRBV7-9 and TRBJ1-2; D not certain. Trimming removed 4 bases from V and 2 bases from J, with 11 bases in between. There are 14 residues in the CDR3. CDR1 is SEHNR, CDR2 FQNEAQ, per germline (reference sequence). In nucleotides, the CDR3 is TGTGCCAGCAGCTCGATTGATGGAAACTATGGCTACACCTTC. It specifies CASSSIDGNYGYTF.

The J gene is TRBJ1-4, the V gene TRBV23-1; D remains unclear. TRBV23-1 is annotated as an ORF whose role is uncertain. Trimming removed 3 bases from V and 10 bases from J, with 9 bases in between. The CDR3 loop spans 12 amino acids. The CDR3 sequence is CASSQAPGKLFF. CDR3 sequence (DNA): TGCGCCAGCAGTCAGGCGCCTGGAAAACTGTTTTTT.

In this sample, this clonotype turned up a few times. This chain uses TRBV20-1 with TRBJ1-1; D remains ambiguous. With 3 bases removed from V and 0 bases from J, the gap between germline ends came to 8 bases. The CDR3 loop spans 13 amino acids. In germline, CDR1 is DFQATT, CDR2 SNEGSKA (reference sequence). The DNA of the CDR3 is TGCAGTGCTAGTGAGGGTCTGAACACTGAAGCTTTCTTT. As protein: CSASEGLNTEAFF.

This clonotype has only a few counts. The chain combines TRBV25-1 with TRBJ2-1, with TRBD1 as a possible D gene (5 bases). The CDR3 has 17 amino acids. Trimming took 3 bases from V and 4 from J, leaving 19 bases between them. Germline CDR1 MGHDK, CDR2 SYGVNS. The CDR3 sequence: CASSDPTIQGIYNEQFF. CDR3 sequence (DNA): TGTGCCAGCAGTGATCCTACGATTCAGGGTATATACAATGAGCAGTTCTTC.